This T cell receptor (beta chain) came from a study of blood T cells in healthy people across ages (dated by TCRdb to between 2015 and 2017). For context, the study as a whole: In model experiments, template switching captured roughly one uniquely barcoded TCR beta cDNA molecule for every two T cells. Age-related changes in TCR beta repertoire diversity were measured in the study by deep sequencing normalized with unique cDNA molecular identifiers. Donors were grouped into four age groups: young (average roughly 17 years), middle-aged (around 39), aged (about 60) and long-lived (over 80). Two additional independent replicas of 1 million unique cDNA reads from the same blood draw were analyzed for two donors (one aged 18 to 30 and one aged 80 or older). To avoid experimental bias, donors of different ages were randomly spread across the sequencing lanes. The investigation overall reported the following: Observed TCR beta diversity per million T cells fell roughly linearly with age, and a significant reduction was already apparent by age around 40. Because donor CMV infection status was unknown, age-related changes in expanded clonotypes were potentially confounded. Estimates of total diversity from one million sequenced T cells were regarded as lower bounds and underestimates. The percentage of naive T cells measured by flow cytometry correlated strongly with observed TCR beta diversity. Conclusive comparison of naive and antigen-experienced compartments was prevented by the profiling of bulk unsorted PBMCs. Compared with the aged group, the long-lived group had more naive CD4+ T cells, fewer expanded clones and increased TCR diversity, suggesting age selection.

The donors were roughly 39 Caucasian individuals from Russia, aged roughly 6 to 90 years, who were systemically healthy. Each donor gave about 9.8 milliliters of peripheral blood, drawn into EDTA-treated Vacutainer tubes. Ficoll-Paque density-gradient centrifugation was used to isolate PBMCs, with at least 6.5 million per sample. Trizol reagent was used to extract total RNA from the PBMCs, yielding at least 5.5 micrograms per sample. For every donor, flow cytometry on a PBMC aliquot measured the percentage of naive CD45RAhigh/CD27high T cells. There are 17 amino acids in the CDR3, from cysteine to phenylalanine inclusive. This entry keeps only the CDR3 DNA: 51 bases, framed from base 1. V loses 0 bases of germline sequence and J loses 6 bases, and the interval between the two ends is 21 bases. CDR1 and CDR2 are read off the germline V gene (reference sequence) as MNHNY and SVGAGI. The library relied on 5' RACE. The sequencer was an Illumina HiSeq 2500. A second PCR of about 6 to 11 cycles was performed with a sample-barcoded 5' primer and a J-beta primer mix. A template-switch 5' adaptor carrying 12 random nucleotides introduced a unique molecular identifier onto each TCR beta cDNA molecule. At least 2.5 million CDR3-containing paired-end reads were obtained from each sample. The Mint cDNA synthesis kit, primed by a TRBC-specific oligonucleotide, was used to synthesize first-strand cDNA from all RNA. All cDNA was treated with uracil-DNA glycosylase and then went through a first 18-cycle PCR with the universal primers M1SS and BC2_uni_R. As for the authors' bioinformatics: For normalization, 1 million high-quality reads, each with a distinct molecular identifier, were randomly selected from each sample. Instead of being binned into consensus sequences, reads that shared molecular identifiers were thrown out. CDR3 identification, clonotype clustering and error correction used MiTCR with a Q25 quality threshold and the strictest error-elimination algorithm. A nonparametric unseen species model using Euler transformation provided a lower-bound estimate of total TCR beta diversity. TCRdb redid the processing of the public reads, applying fastp at Q25 and MiXCR, and retained in-frame beta chains. When rows share a CDR3 protein, they turn into one entry using the most common DNA and genes. Clone size and V and J calls follow TCRdb, not the original study. For this sample the table gives 1.2 million to 1.5 million distinct CDR3 sequences, of which approximately 60% were detected only once. The top ten constitute under 8.5% of the sample.

Comments on this clonotype: The specificity of this receptor is unknown. One base away there is no much larger clone; base qualities are not given.

Sequenced material: blood. This chain is built from TRBV6-6 and TRBJ2-7, with no confidently assigned D gene. This clonotype was sampled from a man younger than 30 in good health. The nucleotide sequence reads TGTGCCAGCAGTTACTCGAATCACGCATATACCTACGGCGAGCAGTACTTC. Translated, it gives CASSYSNHAYTYGEQYF.